This TCR beta chain appears in the sequencing data of a study of shared clonotypes between healthy human individuals. Background on the study: Each donor's CD4 naive and CD4 memory cells filled three plates apiece, CD8 naive two, and CD8 memory one.

V was trimmed by 7 bases and J by 4 bases, leaving 20 bases between them. This CDR3 contains 15 residues. The germline CDR1 and CDR2 sequences are SGHRS and YFSETQ. TCRdb keeps only in-frame clones here, not all; method: immunoSEQ multiplex PCR. This table holds a few hundred thousand clones, under 80% found once. For this clone: The antigen remains undetermined.

Study conclusions and caveats: A generally larger estimated richness was seen in naive subsets than in memory subsets. Investigators expected sequencing depth to affect clonotype sharing among donors. Unshared clonotypes carried lower generation probabilities than those common to all four donors.

The TCR comes from a man aged 30 to 45 in good health. Sequencing was carried out using memory CD4+ T cells sorted from blood. Subset: CD45RA-negative fraction. The chain links TRBV5-1 to TRBJ2-5; no firm D call. The CDR3 reads CASCLGPPVTETQYF. CDR3 sequence (DNA): TGCGCCAGCTGCCTGGGCCCCCCAGTCACAGAGACCCAGTACTTC.